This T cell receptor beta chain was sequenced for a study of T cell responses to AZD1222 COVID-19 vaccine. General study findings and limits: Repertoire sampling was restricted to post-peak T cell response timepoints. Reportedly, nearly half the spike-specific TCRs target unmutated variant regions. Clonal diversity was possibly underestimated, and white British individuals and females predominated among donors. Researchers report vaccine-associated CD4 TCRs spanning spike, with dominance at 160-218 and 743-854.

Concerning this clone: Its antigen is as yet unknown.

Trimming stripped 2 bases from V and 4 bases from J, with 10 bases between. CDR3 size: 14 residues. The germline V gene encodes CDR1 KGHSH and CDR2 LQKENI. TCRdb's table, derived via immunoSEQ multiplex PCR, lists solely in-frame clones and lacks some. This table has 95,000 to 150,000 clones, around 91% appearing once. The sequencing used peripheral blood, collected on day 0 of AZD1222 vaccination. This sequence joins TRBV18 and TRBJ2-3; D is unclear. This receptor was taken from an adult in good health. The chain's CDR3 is CASSPGPPADTQYF. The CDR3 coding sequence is TGTGCCAGCTCACCAGGGCCCCCGGCAGATACGCAGTATTTT.